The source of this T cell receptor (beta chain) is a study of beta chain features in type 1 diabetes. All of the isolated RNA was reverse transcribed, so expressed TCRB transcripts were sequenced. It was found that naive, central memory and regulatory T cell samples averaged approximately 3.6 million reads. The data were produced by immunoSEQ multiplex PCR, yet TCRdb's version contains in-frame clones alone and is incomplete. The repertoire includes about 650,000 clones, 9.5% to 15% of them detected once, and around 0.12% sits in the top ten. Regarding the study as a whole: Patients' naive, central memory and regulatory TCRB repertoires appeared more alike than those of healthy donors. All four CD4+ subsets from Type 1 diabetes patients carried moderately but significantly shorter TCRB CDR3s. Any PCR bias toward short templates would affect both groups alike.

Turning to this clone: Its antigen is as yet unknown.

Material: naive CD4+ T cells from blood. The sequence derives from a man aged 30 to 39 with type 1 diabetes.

The CDR3 region has the DNA TGTGCCAGCAGCGTAGGTATGGAAAACTATGGCTACACCTTC. This gives the protein CASSVGMENYGYTF. V gene TRBV9 combines with J gene TRBJ1-2, with D unresolved. CDR3 length: 14 amino acids. CDR1 SGDLS and CDR2 YYNGEE come from the germline V gene. The V gene lost 0 bases and the J gene lost 2 bases, with 8 bases spanning the gap.